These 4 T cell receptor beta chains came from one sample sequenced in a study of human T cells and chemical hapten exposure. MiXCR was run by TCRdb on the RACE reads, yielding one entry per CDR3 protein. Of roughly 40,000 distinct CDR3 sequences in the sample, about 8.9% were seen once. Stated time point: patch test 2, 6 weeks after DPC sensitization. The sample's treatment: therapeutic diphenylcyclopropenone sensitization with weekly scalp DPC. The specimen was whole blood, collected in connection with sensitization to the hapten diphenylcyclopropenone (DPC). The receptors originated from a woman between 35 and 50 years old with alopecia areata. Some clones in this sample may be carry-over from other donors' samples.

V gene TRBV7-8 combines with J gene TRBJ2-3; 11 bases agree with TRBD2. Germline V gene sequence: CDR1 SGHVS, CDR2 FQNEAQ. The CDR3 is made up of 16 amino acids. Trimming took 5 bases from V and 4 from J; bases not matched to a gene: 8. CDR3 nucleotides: TGTGCCAGCAGCCCGTCGACTAGCGGGGTTGCAGATACGCAGTATTTT. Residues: CASSPSTSGVADTQYF.

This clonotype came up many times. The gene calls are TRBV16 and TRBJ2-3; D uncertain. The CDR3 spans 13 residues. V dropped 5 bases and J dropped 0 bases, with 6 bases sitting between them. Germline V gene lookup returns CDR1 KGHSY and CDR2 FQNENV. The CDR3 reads CASSFISTDTQYF. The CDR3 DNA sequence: TGTGCCAGCAGCTTTATCAGCACAGATACGCAGTATTTT.

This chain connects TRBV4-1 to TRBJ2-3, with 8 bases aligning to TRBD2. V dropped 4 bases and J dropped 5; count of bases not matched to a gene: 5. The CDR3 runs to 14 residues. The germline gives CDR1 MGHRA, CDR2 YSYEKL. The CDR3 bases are TGCGCCAGCAGCCCCGGACTAGCCGTAGATACGCAGTATTTT. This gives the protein CASSPGLAVDTQYF.

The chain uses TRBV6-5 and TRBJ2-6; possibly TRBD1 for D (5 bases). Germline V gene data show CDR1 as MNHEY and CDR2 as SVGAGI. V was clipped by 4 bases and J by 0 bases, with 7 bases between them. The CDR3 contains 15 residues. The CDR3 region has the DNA TGTGCCAGCAGTTTCAGGGTCTCTGGGGCCAACGTCCTGACTTTC. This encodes CASSFRVSGANVLTF.